A selection of T cell receptor beta chains follows, all from one sample in a study of blood T cell repertoires in COVID-19. Sequencing was performed with immunoSEQ multiplex PCR; in TCRdb, only in-frame clones are kept and a portion is missing. The sample contains over 150,000 clones, roughly 90% of which appear only once. Sequenced sample: peripheral blood. The receptors here all came from a man in his fifties with acute or convalescent COVID-19. Each CDR3 is given with its conserved first and last residue. The D gene is left open where the match is weak. The size entry is marked missing in some rows and otherwise reads once, few, many or a size class.

.	.	TRBV5-1	TRBJ2-2	CASSLDRYYTGELFF	TGCGCCAGCAGCTTAGACAGGTACTACACCGGGGAGCTGTTTTTT
TRBD1	.	TRBV25-1	TRBJ2-1	CASSVLGTAGNEQFF	TGTGCCAGCAGTGTATTAGGGACAGCCGGGAATGAGCAGTTCTTC
TRBD1	.	TRBV19	TRBJ2-1	CASRGVGTGYNEQFF	TGTGCCAGTAGAGGGGTCGGGACAGGGTACAATGAGCAGTTCTTC
.	.	TRBV10-3	TRBJ2-5	CAISESQGETQYF	TGTGCCATCAGTGAGTCCCAGGGCGAGACCCAGTACTTC
.	.	TRBV7-9	TRBJ1-2	CASSKQGSGYTF	TGTGCCAGCAGCAAACAGGGTTCTGGCTACACCTTC
.	.	TRBV3-1/TRBV3-2	TRBJ1-4	CASSHPPSGGGEKLFF	TGTGCCAGCAGCCACCCCCCTTCTGGGGGCGGGGAAAAACTGTTTTTT
.	.	TRBV27	TRBJ1-5	CASSLAGPGDQPQHF	TGTGCCAGCAGTTTAGCTGGCCCCGGGGATCAGCCCCAGCATTTT
.	.	TRBV18	TRBJ1-3	CASSPQQGNSGNTIYF	TGTGCCAGCTCTCCTCAACAGGGAAACTCTGGAAACACCATATATTTT
.	once	TRBV28	TRBJ2-3	CASNQWQSSGIRTDTQYF	TGTGCCAGCAACCAATGGCAATCCTCCGGGATTCGCACAGATACGCAGTATTTT
TRBD2	.	TRBV3-1/TRBV3-2	TRBJ2-7	CASSHVAGVNEQYF	TGTGCCAGCAGCCACGTAGCGGGAGTAAACGAGCAGTACTTC
.	.	TRBV28	TRBJ1-3	CASRGQNSGNTIYF	TGTGCCAGCCGGGGACAAAACTCTGGAAACACCATATATTTT
TRBD2	.	TRBV15	TRBJ2-1	CATSREGLAGLSEQFF	TGTGCCACCAGCAGAGAGGGACTAGCGGGACTTTCTGAGCAGTTCTTC
TRBD1	.	TRBV7-2	TRBJ1-2	CASSLVGTGYGYTF	TGTGCCAGCAGCTTAGTGGGGACAGGCTATGGCTACACCTTC
.	.	TRBV9	TRBJ2-5	CASSVGTTPRETQYF	TGTGCCAGCAGCGTGGGGACAACCCCACGGGAGACCCAGTACTTC
.	.	TRBV4-2	TRBJ1-2	CASSQDRSLNYGYTF	TGTGCCAGCAGCCAAGATCGTTCCTTAAACTATGGCTACACCTTC